The 20 T cell receptor beta chains below were found in one sample sequenced in a study of regulatory T cells in long-lasting Graves disease. Construction of the TCR beta libraries employed iRepertoire HTBI primers in conjunction with Arm-PCR of CDR3 regions. TCRdb redid the calling of the multiplex PCR reads with MiXCR, one entry per CDR3 protein. The sample consists of 390,000 or so distinct CDR3 sequences, 20% to 25% of them appearing once. Specified time point: persistent/refractory GD, antithyroid drugs over 5 years with positive TRAb. There was RNA extracted from PBMCs, and the TCR library was made from it. The specimen was peripheral blood mononuclear cells (PBMCs), collected when the disease was refractory, from a patient treated with antithyroid drugs. The receptors were sampled from a woman aged 35 to 49 with Graves disease.

The chain recombines TRBV6-9 with TRBJ2-1, with 11 bases that match TRBD2. CDR1 is MNHGY and CDR2 is SVAAGI in the germline V gene. Trimming removed 3 bases from V and 8 bases from J; junction bases left unmatched: 9. The CDR3 is made up of 16 amino acids. CDR3 sequence: CASSYQTSGKFDEQFF. The CDR3 region has the DNA TGTGCCAGCAGTTACCAGACTAGCGGGAAGTTCGATGAGCAGTTCTTC.

The chain links TRBV5-1 to TRBJ2-5; D not resolved. This CDR3 is 12 amino acids long. The germline CDR1 and CDR2 sequences are SGHRS and YFSETQ. V lost 5 bases and J lost 0, with 5 bases in between. The CDR3 region is CASREYQETQYF. The CDR3 nucleotides are TGCGCCAGCAGAGAGTACCAAGAGACCCAGTACTTC.

The CDR3 region is CASSHQKQVAGELFF. CDR3 nucleotide sequence: TGTGCCAGCAGCCACCAGAAACAGGTTGCCGGGGAGCTGTTTTTT. The chain joins TRBV7-9 to TRBJ2-2, with a possible D match to TRBD1 (5 bases). Germline values: CDR1 SEHNR, CDR2 FQNEAQ (reference sequence). The V end lost 5 bases, the J end lost 6 bases, and 16 bases lay between the germline ends. The CDR3 is made up of 15 amino acids.

This clonotype was seen many times. J is TRBJ2-7 and V is TRBV28; tentative D call: TRBD2 (6 bases). CDR3 size: 14 residues. Germline-derived CDR1 and CDR2 are MDHEN and SYDVKM. Trimming stripped 6 bases from V and 2 bases from J, with 14 bases between. The CDR3 sequence: CASREGHPPYEQYF. The CDR3 nucleotides read TGTGCCAGCAGGGAGGGCCATCCTCCCTACGAGCAGTACTTC.

The chain couples TRBV6-4 to TRBJ1-3, with 9 bases that match TRBD1. CDR1 and CDR2 from the germline V gene are MRHNA and SNTAGT. Trimming at V came to 5 bases and at J to 4 bases, leaving 6 bases not matched to a gene. The CDR3 length is 15 residues. The CDR3 here is CASSMGQGNGNTIYF. In DNA form, the CDR3 reads TGTGCCAGCAGTATGGGACAGGGTAACGGAAACACCATATATTTT.

The chain uses TRBV10-3 and TRBJ2-1; D gene ambiguous. The ends were cut back, 3 bases at V and 0 bases at J, with 12 bases in the middle. This CDR3 is built from 16 residues. Germline CDR1 is ENHRY and CDR2 is SYGVKD. The CDR3 sequence is CAISEHGLGSYNEQFF. For the CDR3, the DNA is TGTGCCATCAGTGAACACGGCCTGGGCTCCTACAATGAGCAGTTCTTC.

This chain links TRBV10-3 with TRBJ2-7; 12 bases align to TRBD2. There are 15 residues in the CDR3. Per the germline V gene, CDR1 is ENHRY and CDR2 is SYGVKD. J was trimmed by 5 bases and V by 2 bases; bases with no gene match: 4. The CDR3: CAISEPGTSGHEQYF. The CDR3 nucleotides are TGTGCCATCAGTGAGCCCGGGACTAGCGGGCACGAGCAGTACTTC.

This clonotype was observed many times. The chain employs TRBV6-2 or TRBV6-3 and TRBJ2-7; 7 nucleotides agree with TRBD1. Unmatched junction bases numbered 5, after V lost 5 bases and J lost 1 base. Per the germline V gene, CDR1 is MNHEY and CDR2 is SVGEGT. This CDR3 contains 14 residues. CDR3 loop: CASSQRQGSYEQYF. The CDR3 DNA reads as TGTGCCAGCAGTCAGAGACAGGGATCCTACGAGCAGTACTTC.

V usage is TRBV5-1 and J usage is TRBJ2-2; weak D call: TRBD2 (6 bases). Per the germline V gene, CDR1 is SGHRS and CDR2 is YFSETQ. The CDR3 contains 16 residues. Trimming cost V 4 bases and J 4 bases, with 17 bases left between them. The CDR3, as DNA: TGCGCCAGCAGCCCACAACCAGGAGGGATCACCGGGGAGCTGTTTTTT. This gives the protein CASSPQPGGITGELFF. Based on the CDR3 plus reference TRBV5-1 and TRBJ2-2, the full variable domain is KAGVTQTPRYLIKTRGQQVTLSCSPISGHRSVSWYQQTPGQGLQFLFEYFSETQRNKGNFPGRFSGRQFSNSRSEMNVSTLELGDSALYLCASSPQPGGITGELFFGEGSRLTVL.

This clonotype was found many times. The rearrangement uses TRBV10-3 and TRBJ2-1; unclear D gene. The V gene lost 4 bases and the J gene lost 8 bases, with 12 bases spanning the gap. Germline values: CDR1 ENHRY, CDR2 SYGVKD. The CDR3 has 13 amino acids. The CDR3: CAISGIESDEQFF. The CDR3 nucleotides are TGTGCCATCAGTGGGATAGAGTCCGATGAGCAGTTCTTC.

This clonotype was counted between two and nine times. This chain uses TRBV19 with TRBJ2-5; D is possibly TRBD1 (5 bases). Per germline, CDR1 LNHDA and CDR2 SQIVND (reference sequence). CDR3 length equals 14 residues. Trimming pared 7 bases from V and 4 bases from J, leaving 16 bases between. The CDR3 DNA reads as TGTGCCAGTACTTTATCCTCAGGGATAGAGACCCAGTACTTC. As protein: CASTLSSGIETQYF.

This clonotype was counted many times. CDR3 nucleotide sequence: TGTGCCACCAGCAGAGTCCGGAACACTGAAGCTTTCTTT. Its protein product is CATSRVRNTEAFF. The J gene is TRBJ1-1, the V gene TRBV15; D gene ambiguous. Germline-derived CDR1 and CDR2 are LNHNV and YYDKDF (reference sequence). The V gene lost 1 base and the J gene lost 1 base, with 4 bases spanning the gap. The CDR3 is 13 amino acids.

This clonotype was picked up a small number of times. This chain joins TRBV29-1 and TRBJ2-7, with 7 bases that match TRBD2. This CDR3 has 11 residues. The germline CDR1 and CDR2 sequences are SQVTM and ANQGSEA. Trimming removed 6 bases from V and 4 bases from J; junction bases left unmatched: 3. The CDR3, as DNA: TGCAGCGTACGGGGGGTTTACGAGCAGTACTTC. This codes for CSVRGVYEQYF.

The table lists this clonotype with a count of one. The chain has TRBV6-1 and TRBJ2-3; D is undetermined. The V gene lost 4 bases and the J gene lost 4 bases, with 6 bases spanning the gap. Germline V CDR1 and CDR2: MNHNS, SASEGT. This CDR3 has 12 residues. The CDR3 bases are TGTGCCAGCAGTGGTTCTGCAGATACGCAGTATTTT. Translation: CASSGSADTQYF.

The genes are TRBV11-3 and TRBJ2-3, with 13 bases matching TRBD2. CDR1 is SGHNT, CDR2 YENEEA, per germline. This CDR3 region has 18 residues. After removal of 1 base from V and 3 bases from J, the junction contained 7 bases not matched to a gene. CDR3 sequence reads: CASSLGGLAGVLTDTQYF. The CDR3 DNA reads TGTGCCAGCAGCTTAGGAGGACTAGCGGGAGTTCTGACAGATACGCAGTATTTT.

Ten or more counts support this clonotype. This rearrangement joins TRBV28 to TRBJ2-5; D may be TRBD2 (5 bases). Germline values: CDR1 MDHEN, CDR2 SYDVKM. The CDR3 totals 13 residues. The germline V and J ends were trimmed by 6 bases and 2 bases, with 10 bases remaining between them. The CDR3 protein is CASRPDFQETQYF. The CDR3 DNA reads TGTGCCAGCAGGCCGGACTTTCAAGAGACCCAGTACTTC.

This clonotype was observed at least ten times. The V and J genes are TRBV28 and TRBJ2-7, with D possibly TRBD1 on 6 matching bases. This CDR3 is built from 14 residues. Trimming removed 4 bases from V and 4 bases from J, with 14 bases in between. Looked up from germline, CDR1 is MDHEN and CDR2 is SYDVKM. CDR3 DNA sequence: TGTGCCAGCAGTTCACGGACAGCAGCTTACGAGCAGTACTTC. Its protein is CASSSRTAAYEQYF.

J is TRBJ1-4 and V is TRBV28, with TRBD1 identical over 9 bases. J was trimmed by 6 bases and V by 6 bases; bases with no gene match: 11. CDR3 length: 16 amino acids. Germline values: CDR1 MDHEN, CDR2 SYDVKM. CDR3 in amino acids: CASSARTGAGDEKLFF. DNA of the CDR3: TGTGCCAGCAGCGCCCGGACAGGGGCCGGGGATGAAAAACTGTTTTTT.

This clonotype was seen repeatedly, ten times or more. The V gene is TRBV28, the J gene TRBJ2-7; 14 positions agree with TRBD2. CDR3 size: 15 residues. Germline values: CDR1 MDHEN, CDR2 SYDVKM. The V gene end was trimmed by 4 bases and the J gene end by 6 bases; junction bases not matched to a gene: 5. The CDR3 bases are TGTGCCAGCAGTTCGTTCGGGACTAGCGGGAGCGAGCAGTACTTC. It codes for CASSSFGTSGSEQYF.

This clonotype occurred a few times. The rearrangement joins TRBV7-8 to TRBJ2-1, with 8 bases fitting TRBD1. CDR3 size: 15 residues. With V trimmed by 6 bases and J by 2 bases, 6 bases remained unmatched. The germline V gene encodes CDR1 SGHVS and CDR2 FQNEAQ. CDR3 in amino acids: CASRFEQGAYNEQFF. As DNA, the CDR3 is TGTGCCAGCAGGTTCGAACAGGGGGCCTACAATGAGCAGTTCTTC. The variable domain in full, with the rest retrieved from reference TRBV7-8 and TRBJ2-1, is GAGVSQSPRYKVAKRGQDVALRCDPISGHVSLFWYQQALGQGPEFLTYFQNEAQLDKSGLPSDRFFAERPEGSVSTLKIQRTQQEDSAVYLCASRFEQGAYNEQFFGPGTRLTVL.